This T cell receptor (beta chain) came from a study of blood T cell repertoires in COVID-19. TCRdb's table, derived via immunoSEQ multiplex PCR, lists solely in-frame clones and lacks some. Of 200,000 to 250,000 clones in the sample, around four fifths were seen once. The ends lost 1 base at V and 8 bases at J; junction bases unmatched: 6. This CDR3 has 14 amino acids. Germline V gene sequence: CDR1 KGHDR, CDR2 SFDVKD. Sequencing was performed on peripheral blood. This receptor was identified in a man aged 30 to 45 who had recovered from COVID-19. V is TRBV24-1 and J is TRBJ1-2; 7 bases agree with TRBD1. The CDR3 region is CATSDFRTGQGYTF. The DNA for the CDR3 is TGTGCCACCAGTGATTTCCGGACAGGACAAGGCTACACCTTC.